The 18 T cell receptor beta chains in this list originate from one sample, sequenced in a study of T cell repertoires in cytomegalovirus infection. TCRdb processed the reads anew with MiXCR; each CDR3 protein has one entry. The sample has roughly 600,000 distinct CDR3 sequences, 20% to 25% seen once; the top ten hold less than 9.5%. Specimen: CD8+ T cells from PBMCs. These receptors originate from a human donor in good health (CMV status not recorded). Some clones in this sample may be carry-over from other donors' samples.

The chain couples TRBV12-5 to TRBJ2-1, with a weak D call TRBD2 (5 bases). V was cut by 1 base and J by 9 bases, with 25 bases left in between. Germline V gene lookup returns CDR1 LGHNT and CDR2 FRNRAP. CDR3 length equals 18 residues. CDR3 amino acids: CASGLDPHHEAGGSEQFF. The DNA for the CDR3 is TGTGCTAGTGGTTTGGACCCCCACCATGAGGCAGGAGGCTCTGAGCAGTTCTTC.

The sample holds a few counts of this clonotype. The chain links TRBV15 to TRBJ2-1; perhaps TRBD2 as D (6 bases). V lost 8 bases, J lost 6 bases, and 14 bases lay in between. CDR1 and CDR2 from the germline V gene are LNHNV and YYDKDF (reference sequence). CDR3 size: 13 residues. The CDR3 DNA reads TGTGCCACCCGGGAGTCGGTGAGCAATGAGCAGTTCTTC. The encoded protein is CATRESVSNEQFF. Combining the CDR3 with reference TRBV15 and TRBJ2-1 gives the whole variable domain DAMVIQNPRYQVTQFGKPVTLSCSQTLNHNVMYWYQQKSSQAPKLLFHYYDKDFNNEADTPDNFQSRRPNTSFCFLDIRSPGLGDTAMYLCATRESVSNEQFFGPGTRLTVL.

This clonotype was counted between two and nine times. The chain recombines TRBV15 with TRBJ2-1, with 7 positions matching TRBD1. Germline CDR1 and CDR2: LNHNV and YYDKDF (reference sequence). CDR3 length: 13 amino acids. V shed 2 bases and J 7 bases; nucleotides not matched to a gene: 2. The CDR3 nucleotides read TGTGCCACCAGCAGAAGACAGGGAAATGAGCAGTTCTTC. Encoded protein: CATSRRQGNEQFF.

This clonotype showed up just a few times. This sequence joins TRBV19 and TRBJ1-1; 8 nucleotides align to TRBD1. The germline V gene encodes CDR1 LNHDA and CDR2 SQIVND (reference sequence). The CDR3 is 15 residues long. J was trimmed by 1 base and V by 4 bases; bases with no gene match: 5. CDR3 coding DNA: TGTGCCAGTAGTACGGCGGGACAGGAGAACACTGAAGCTTTCTTT. Encoded protein: CASSTAGQENTEAFF.

V and J are TRBV10-3 and TRBJ2-5; D is perhaps TRBD1 or TRBD2 (5 bases each). Germline V lookup: CDR1 ENHRY, CDR2 SYGVKD. The germline V and J ends were trimmed by 3 bases and 2 bases, with 13 bases remaining between them. The CDR3 runs 15 residues. For the CDR3, the DNA is TGTGCCATCAGTGAAGGGGAGAATCTGCAAGAGACCCAGTACTTC. It yields the protein CAISEGENLQETQYF.

The V gene is TRBV6-2 or TRBV6-3, the J gene TRBJ2-1, with D perhaps matching TRBD1 (6 bases). The CDR3 spans 14 residues. Between the trimmed V and J ends, which lost 8 bases and 3 bases, there was a span of 14 bases. In germline, CDR1 is MNHEY, CDR2 SVGEGT. The CDR3: CASGQTRGYNEQFF. In nucleotides, the CDR3 is TGTGCCAGCGGCCAAACCAGGGGCTACAATGAGCAGTTCTTC.

This clonotype was seen more than once but under ten times. The CDR3 DNA follows: TGTGCCAGCAGTGAATCCGTCCCTAGCGGGTCCTACAATGAGCAGTTCTTC. This sequence encodes CASSESVPSGSYNEQFF. The chain recombines TRBV25-1 with TRBJ2-1; TRBD2 aligns across 8 bases. The CDR3 has 17 amino acids. Germline V CDR1 and CDR2: MGHDK, SYGVNS. V lost 1 base and J lost 1; bases outside the gene matches: 6.

This clonotype appeared a few times. The chain has TRBV19 and TRBJ1-5; TRBD1 might be the D (5 bases). The CDR3 has 14 amino acids. V was clipped by 8 bases and J by 3 bases, with 14 bases between them. CDR1 is LNHDA and CDR2 is SQIVND in the germline V gene (reference sequence). CDR3 amino acids: CASRETAYNQPQHF. Here the CDR3 DNA reads TGTGCCAGTCGCGAGACAGCCTACAATCAGCCCCAGCATTTT.

The CDR3 loop reads CASSLVGLYNEQFF. The CDR3, as DNA: TGTGCCAGCAGCTTAGTCGGACTGTACAATGAGCAGTTCTTC. This rearrangement joins TRBV7-6 to TRBJ2-1, with a tentative D call TRBD2 (5 bases). Trimming cost V 1 base and J 4 bases, with 8 bases left between them. The CDR3 extends over 14 amino acids. Germline CDR1 and CDR2: SGHVS and FNYEAQ. The full variable domain, its missing parts supplied by reference TRBV7-6 and TRBJ2-1, is GAGVSQSPRYKVTKRGQDVALRCDPISGHVSLYWYRQALGQGPEFLTYFNYEAQQDKSGLPNDRFSAERPEGSISTLTIQRTEQRDSAMYRCASSLVGLYNEQFFGPGTRLTVL.

This clonotype has just a few counts. CDR3: CASTLQGFYGYTF. Here the CDR3 DNA reads TGTGCCAGCACCCTACAGGGCTTCTATGGCTACACCTTC. V usage is TRBV6-6 and J usage is TRBJ1-2, with a possible D match to TRBD1 (6 bases). The germline V gene encodes CDR1 MNHNY and CDR2 SVGAGI (reference sequence). The V and J ends lost 7 bases and 4 bases respectively, with 13 bases between them. The length of the CDR3 is 13 residues.

This clonotype was detected only once. The V gene is TRBV28, the J gene TRBJ2-1, with D possibly being TRBD1 (6 bases). Trimming pared 3 bases from V and 8 bases from J, leaving 29 bases between. The CDR3 loop spans 19 amino acids. In germline, CDR1 is MDHEN, CDR2 SYDVKM. This CDR3 reads CASSFPGPVGRGRVDEQFF. CDR3 bases: TGTGCCAGCAGTTTCCCCGGGCCCGTTGGCAGGGGAAGGGTGGATGAGCAGTTCTTC.

This clonotype has only a few counts. V and J are TRBV29-1 and TRBJ2-3; 7 bases are shared with TRBD2. Per germline, CDR1 SQVTM and CDR2 ANQGSEA. This CDR3 contains 10 residues. V trimming: 7 bases; J trimming: 5 bases; junction bases outside the gene matches: 0. CDR3 amino acids: CSAGGDTQYF. CDR3 coding DNA: TGCAGCGCGGGAGGAGATACGCAGTATTTT.

This clonotype was found a few times. The genes are TRBV28 and TRBJ2-7; 8 bases fit TRBD1. Per the germline V gene, CDR1 is MDHEN and CDR2 is SYDVKM. This CDR3 region has 19 residues. The J segment lost 2 bases and the V segment lost 2 bases, leaving 17 bases of the junction unmatched. CDR3: CASSLGGQALTLHTYEQYV. In DNA form, the CDR3 reads TGTGCCAGCAGTTTAGGGGGACAGGCGTTAACTCTTCATACCTACGAGCAGTACGTC.

This clonotype was seen only a few times. This chain connects TRBV28 to TRBJ2-3; 9 bases agree with TRBD2. V shed 4 bases and J 3 bases; nucleotides not matched to a gene: 11. The length of the CDR3 is 17 residues. CDR1 MDHEN and CDR2 SYDVKM come from the germline V gene. CDR3 nucleotide sequence: TGTGCCAGCAGTTCGGGCTCCGCGGGGGGGGGGACAGATACGCAGTATTTT. Residues: CASSSGSAGGGTDTQYF.

The table lists this clonotype with a few counts. V gene TRBV20-1 combines with J gene TRBJ1-2, with 12 bases matching TRBD1. This CDR3 comprises 17 residues. The V gene's germline CDR1 is DFQATT and CDR2 SNEGSKA (reference sequence). V shed 2 bases and J 0 bases; nucleotides not matched to a gene: 7. As DNA, the CDR3 is TGCAGTGCTAGAATAGGGGACAGGGGGCCGGCTAACTATGGCTACACCTTC. Encoded protein: CSARIGDRGPANYGYTF.

J is TRBJ2-5 and V is TRBV6-1; TRBD2 is a possible D gene (7 bases). Trimming took off 2 bases at V and 5 bases at J, with 24 bases between the two ends. There are 18 residues in the CDR3. Looked up from germline, CDR1 is MNHNS and CDR2 is SASEGT. In nucleotides, the CDR3 is TGTGCCAGCAGTGAATCTGAGGGGGGGGCCTGGTATTCTGAGACCCAGTACTTC. Translation gives CASSESEGGAWYSETQYF.

This clonotype has at least ten counts. Here the CDR3 reads CASSLSTGAWAANYGYTF. Written as DNA, the CDR3 is TGTGCCAGCAGCTTAAGTACGGGTGCCTGGGCAGCTAACTATGGCTACACCTTC. The gene calls are TRBV7-2 and TRBJ1-2; D gene ambiguous. CDR3 length equals 18 residues. Trimming took 2 bases from V and 0 from J, leaving 19 bases between them. The germline V gene has CDR1 SGHTA and CDR2 FQGNSA.

With respect to this clonotype: One end of the junction varies from germline; a read error may be responsible. This chain links TRBV27 with TRBJ1-1; TRBD1 might be the D (6 bases). There are 14 residues in the CDR3. Per the germline V gene, CDR1 is MNHEY and CDR2 is SMNVEV (reference sequence). CDR3: CASSLGQTNSEAFF. The CDR3, as DNA: TGTGCCAGCAGTTTAGGACAGACGAACTCTGAAGCTTTCTTT.